Following are 17 T cell receptor beta chains from one sample sequenced in a study of OX40 agonist ivuxolimab in advanced cancers. Only in-frame clones appear in the TCRdb table, and some are missing; sequencing was by immunoSEQ multiplex PCR. The table has 40,000 to 50,000 clones, over 65% seen once; the top ten hold 15%. This specimen consisted of CD4+ or CD8+ T cells sorted from blood, obtained in a trial of the OX40 agonist ivuxolimab. The receptor set was obtained from an adult with an advanced solid tumor such as melanoma, head and neck, liver or kidney cancer.

The gene calls are TRBV7-9 and TRBJ2-2, with 7 bases that match TRBD2. The CDR3 totals 16 residues. The ends lost 5 bases at V and 5 bases at J; junction bases unmatched: 11. Germline-derived CDR1 and CDR2 are SEHNR and FQNEAQ (reference sequence). The chain's CDR3 is CASSPGTMIGTGELFF. The CDR3 coding sequence is TGTGCCAGCAGCCCCGGGACTATGATAGGTACCGGGGAGCTGTTTTTT.

The chain combines TRBV11-2 with TRBJ2-3; 11 nucleotides agree with TRBD1. Unmatched junction bases numbered 3, after V lost 4 bases and J lost 0 bases. Germline CDR1 is SGHAT and CDR2 is FQNNGV. CDR3 size: 16 residues. DNA of the CDR3: TGTGCCAGCAGCTCGGGGACAGGGGGGAGCACAGATACGCAGTATTTT. This encodes CASSSGTGGSTDTQYF.

This chain links TRBV19 with TRBJ1-1, with TRBD1 as a possible D gene (5 bases). Germline V gene lookup returns CDR1 LNHDA and CDR2 SQIVND (reference sequence). Trimming removed 2 bases at V and 4 bases at J, with 17 bases between. The CDR3 has 16 amino acids. The DNA for the CDR3 is TGTGCCAGTAGTATAACGGGGACCGCAAGCCCCACTGAAGCTTTCTTT. Encoded protein: CASSITGTASPTEAFF.

J is TRBJ2-3 and V is TRBV7-9; 8 nucleotides agree with TRBD2. There are 13 residues in the CDR3. V was pared by 6 bases and J by 5 bases, with 4 bases of the junction left unmatched. CDR1 and CDR2 from the germline V gene are SEHNR and FQNEAQ (reference sequence). CDR3 bases: TGTGCCAGCAGAGAACGGGGGGGAGATACGCAGTATTTT. Protein: CASRERGGDTQYF.

The chain has TRBV5-5 and TRBJ1-1, with 8 bases that match TRBD1. With 3 bases clipped from V and 7 bases from J, the junction kept 8 bases outside the gene matches. In germline, CDR1 is SGHKS, CDR2 YYEKEE (reference sequence). This CDR3 region has 14 residues. The CDR3 here is CASSYPGQDFEAFF. For the CDR3, the DNA is TGTGCCAGCAGCTATCCGGGACAGGATTTTGAAGCTTTCTTT.

This clone was recorded a few times. The V gene is TRBV2, the J gene TRBJ2-2; 7 bases align to TRBD1. This CDR3 is 15 amino acids long. Germline V gene data show CDR1 as SNHLY and CDR2 as FYNNEI. Losses at the gene ends were 8 bases for V and 0 bases for J; bases not matched to a gene: 6. The CDR3 coding sequence is TGTGCCAGCGACCCCGGGACAGCGAACACCGGGGAGCTGTTTTTT. Encoded protein: CASDPGTANTGELFF.

This chain connects TRBV5-6 to TRBJ1-6; 9 positions match TRBD1. Germline V gene lookup returns CDR1 SGHDT and CDR2 YYEEEE. CDR3 length equals 16 residues. The ends lost 1 base at V and 12 bases at J; junction bases unmatched: 11. The CDR3 loop is CASSLSVGDRVRPLHF. The DNA for the CDR3 is TGTGCCAGCAGCTTGTCGGTCGGGGACAGGGTCCGACCCCTCCACTTT.

The chain carries TRBV28 and TRBJ1-5, with D hard to call. Germline CDR1 reads MDHEN; CDR2 reads SYDVKM. This CDR3 comprises 15 residues. Between the trimmed V and J ends, which lost 7 bases and 7 bases, there was a span of 20 bases. The DNA for the CDR3 is TGTGCCAGCACCGCATCCATGACGGGATCCCAGCCCCAGCATTTT. Its translation: CASTASMTGSQPQHF.

The V gene is TRBV7-6, the J gene TRBJ2-3; 10 bases fit TRBD1. Germline CDR1 is SGHVS and CDR2 is FNYEAQ. The CDR3 is 17 residues long. V lost 5 bases to trimming and J lost 4 bases; unmatched junction nucleotides: 12. CDR3 nucleotide sequence: TGTGCCAGCAGCCCAAGCATTTATGGACAGGGGGCAGATACGCAGTATTTT. Encoded protein: CASSPSIYGQGADTQYF.

As regards this clone: Its ends do not fully match the called genes, so a read error is possible. Other DNA sequences in the same sample also yield this CDR3. This chain uses TRBV28 with TRBJ1-1; D remains unclear. The CDR3 loop spans 14 amino acids. Looked up from germline, CDR1 is MDHEN and CDR2 is SYDVKM. CDR3 amino acids: CASRPSDENTEAFF. CDR3 nucleotide sequence: TGTGCCAGCAGACCCTCAGATGAGAACACTGAAGCCTTCTTT.

In its sample, this clone was seen many times. This sequence joins TRBV7-6 and TRBJ1-1, with no clear D. Germline V CDR1 and CDR2: SGHVS, FNYEAQ. This CDR3 is built from 13 residues. Trimming cost V 5 bases and J 7 bases, with 14 bases left between them. CDR3 amino acids: CASSPYPDGEAFF. The DNA for the CDR3 is TGTGCCAGCAGCCCATACCCGGACGGTGAAGCTTTCTTT.

V and J are TRBV7-8 and TRBJ2-3; D remains unclear. The V gene's germline CDR1 is SGHVS and CDR2 FQNEAQ. The CDR3 is 13 residues long. With 1 base removed from V and 3 bases from J, the gap between germline ends came to 5 bases. CDR3 in DNA: TGTGCCAGCAGCTTAGTTAGTACAGATACGCAGTATTTT. Amino acid sequence: CASSLVSTDTQYF. Looking up the rest from reference TRBV7-8 and TRBJ2-3 gives the full variable domain: GAGVSQSPRYKVAKRGQDVALRCDPISGHVSLFWYQQALGQGPEFLTYFQNEAQLDKSGLPSDRFFAERPEGSVSTLKIQRTQQEDSAVYLCASSLVSTDTQYFGPGTRLTVL.

The chain recombines TRBV7-9 with TRBJ1-2; a weak D match, TRBD1 (5 bases). The CDR3 consists of 14 residues. Trimming cost V 2 bases and J 3 bases, with 10 bases left between them. Germline V gives CDR1 SEHNR, CDR2 FQNEAQ (reference sequence). The DNA of the CDR3 is TGTGCCAGCAGCTTAAGAGGGGCCGACTATGGCTACACCTTC. Residues: CASSLRGADYGYTF.

The genes are TRBV7-8 and TRBJ2-3, with 9 bases aligning to TRBD1. The V and J ends lost 0 bases and 1 base, in that order; junction bases with no gene match: 5. The CDR3 covers 17 residues. Germline V gene lookup returns CDR1 SGHVS and CDR2 FQNEAQ. CDR3 amino acids: CASSLAHGDRGTDTQYF. In nucleotides, the CDR3 is TGTGCCAGCAGCTTAGCCCACGGGGACAGGGGCACAGATACGCAGTATTTT. Together with reference TRBV7-8 and TRBJ2-3, the CDR3 gives the full variable domain: GAGVSQSPRYKVAKRGQDVALRCDPISGHVSLFWYQQALGQGPEFLTYFQNEAQLDKSGLPSDRFFAERPEGSVSTLKIQRTQQEDSAVYLCASSLAHGDRGTDTQYFGPGTRLTVL.

The rearrangement uses TRBV19 and TRBJ2-1; 9 bases agree with TRBD2. The CDR3 is 15 residues long. J was trimmed by 4 bases and V by 3 bases; bases with no gene match: 4. In germline, CDR1 is LNHDA, CDR2 SQIVND (reference sequence). The CDR3 loop is CASSISSGAYNEQFF. The DNA of the CDR3 is TGTGCCAGTAGTATTTCTAGCGGGGCTTACAATGAGCAGTTCTTC.

The rearrangement uses TRBV5-1 and TRBJ2-1; TRBD2 agrees at 7 bases. The J segment lost 4 bases and the V segment lost 3 bases, leaving 7 bases of the junction unmatched. Germline V lookup: CDR1 SGHRS, CDR2 YFSETQ. This CDR3 comprises 15 residues. Written as DNA, the CDR3 is TGCGCCAGCAGCTCCGTTGGTAGCGGGTACAATGAGCAGTTCTTC. Protein: CASSSVGSGYNEQFF.

This rearrangement joins TRBV2 to TRBJ1-5; a possible D gene is TRBD1 (6 bases). CDR3 length: 17 residues. Germline assignment: CDR1 SNHLY and CDR2 FYNNEI. V dropped 2 bases and J dropped 4 bases, with 18 bases sitting between them. The CDR3 loop reads CASSESGGGLGNQPQHF. In nucleotides, the CDR3 is TGTGCCAGCAGTGAATCGGGTGGGGGCTTGGGGAATCAGCCCCAGCATTTT.